This is a list of T cell receptor beta chains from one sample in a study of blood T cell repertoires in COVID-19. TCRdb's copy holds only in-frame clones and misses some; the assay was immunoSEQ multiplex PCR. The table has about 200,000 clones, approximately 82% seen once. The sequencing sample was made of PBMCs or T cells enriched from blood (not recorded which). The source is an older woman with acute COVID-19. Each CDR3 is given with its conserved first and last residue. Each record gives: V gene, J gene, clone size, D gene, CDR3 DNA, CDR3 protein. D genes are given only for firm matches. Only part of the rows carry a size: once, few, many, or a class if the clone is expanded.

>TRBV30|TRBJ1-2|-|TRBD1
TGTGCCTGGAGGTGGGCAGGGGGGACAGGCTACACCTTC
CAWRWAGGTGYTF
>TRBV7-7|TRBJ2-2|once|-
TGTGCCAGCAGCCAGGACACAGGGCTCACCGGGGAGCTGTTTTTT
CASSQDTGLTGELFF
>TRBV6-6|TRBJ1-2|-|-
TGTGCCAACTACGACCTAGGGAGTGGCTACACCTTC
CANYDLGSGYTF
>TRBV19|TRBJ2-3|-|TRBD2
TGTGCCAGTAGTAAAGGGGCAACTAGCGGAGGAGAGGCAGATACGCAGTATTTT
CASSKGATSGGEADTQYF
>TRBV15|TRBJ1-1|once|-
TGTGCCACCAGCCCTTGGAACACTGAAGCTTTCTTT
CATSPWNTEAFF
>TRBV2|TRBJ1-4|-|-
TGTGGCACATTTAACCCAGGGAATAATGAAAAACTGTTTTTT
CGTFNPGNNEKLFF
>TRBV20-1|TRBJ1-5|-|-
TGCAGTGCTAGTCAGGGATCTCCCCAGCATTTT
CSASQGSPQHF
>TRBV30|TRBJ1-2|-|-
TGTGCCTGGAGTGTCACAGGGTCTCATGGCTACACCTTC
CAWSVTGSHGYTF
>TRBV5-4|TRBJ2-7|-|TRBD2
TGTGCCAGCAGCGGAACTAGCGGGAGCTCCTACGAGCAGTACTTC
CASSGTSGSSYEQYF
>TRBV5-1|TRBJ2-1|few|-
TGCGCCAGCAGCTTGGAATCCAGAAGCTCCTACAATGAGCAGTTCTTC
CASSLESRSSYNEQFF
>TRBV7-2|TRBJ2-3|-|TRBD2
TGTGCCAGCAGCTTTGGTGGTGTAGGACTAGGTCTCGGGGATACGCAGTATTTT
CASSFGGVGLGLGDTQYF
>TRBV25-1|TRBJ2-7|-|TRBD1
TGTGCCAGCAGGGGACAGGGAGCCTACGAGCAGTACTTC
CASRGQGAYEQYF
>TRBV9|TRBJ2-7|-|-
TGTGCCAGCAGCTCGAGCTCCTACGAGCAGTACTTC
CASSSSSYEQYF
>TRBV2|TRBJ2-2|-|-
TGTGCCAGCAGTGACTTGGGACACACGAACACCGGGGAGCTGTTTTTT
CASSDLGHTNTGELFF
>TRBV24-1|TRBJ2-1|-|-
TGTGCCCCCCCGGGATGGAATGAGCAGTTCTTC
CAPPGWNEQFF
>TRBV3-1/TRBV3-2|TRBJ2-1|-|-
TGTGCCAGCAGCCAACGGGGGAAAAGCTCCTACAATGAGCAGTTCTTC
CASSQRGKSSYNEQFF
>TRBV19|TRBJ2-7|-|TRBD2
TGTGCCAGTAGTAGGACTAGGCTCCACGAGCAGTACTTC
CASSRTRLHEQYF
>TRBV14|TRBJ2-1|-|-
TGTGCCAGCAGCCAAGGAACGGGCTACAATGAGCAGTTCTTC
CASSQGTGYNEQFF
>TRBV6-5|TRBJ1-3|-|-
TGTGCCAGCAGTTATCACCCGTCAGGAGGAAACACCATATATTTT
CASSYHPSGGNTIYF
>TRBV18|TRBJ2-3|-|TRBD2
TGTGCCAGCTCACCGAGGCGGGGGGACACAGATACGCAGTATTTT
CASSPRRGDTDTQYF
>TRBV28|TRBJ2-3|once|-
TGTGCCAGCAGTTCCCAAGATAGGGGACTTAGGGGAGATACGCAGTATTTT
CASSSQDRGLRGDTQYF
>TRBV28|TRBJ1-5|-|TRBD1
TGTGCCAGCATTGGTAGACAGGGAAGGTTTAGCAATCAGCCCCAGCATTTT
CASIGRQGRFSNQPQHF
>TRBV9|TRBJ1-2|-|TRBD1
TGTGCCAGCAGCGTTACACAGGGGCTGAGTGGCTACACCTTC
CASSVTQGLSGYTF
>TRBV5-4|TRBJ2-7|-|TRBD2
TGTGCCAGCAGCCAAGCAGGACTAGCGGGAGTCTACGAGCAGTACTTC
CASSQAGLAGVYEQYF
>TRBV6-5|TRBJ2-7|-|TRBD1
TGTGCCAGCACCAGAGGCGGGACAGGGGCCTACGAGCAGTACTTC
CASTRGGTGAYEQYF
>TRBV30|TRBJ1-2|-|TRBD1
TGTGCCTGGGAGACAGGGTCACATGGCTACACCTTC
CAWETGSHGYTF
>TRBV10-3|TRBJ2-5|-|TRBD1
TGTGCCATCAGTGAGGGGACAGGGGGATTAGGGGAGACCCAGTACTTC
CAISEGTGGLGETQYF
>TRBV5-1|TRBJ1-1|-|-
TGCGCCAGCAGCTTGCTGGCCAGCCACAGGGAAGCTTTCTTT
CASSLLASHREAFF
>TRBV5-1|TRBJ2-7|-|TRBD1
TGCGCCAGCAGCGTTGACAGGGTTGGAAGGGACGAGCAGTACTTC
CASSVDRVGRDEQYF
>TRBV12-3/TRBV12-4|TRBJ1-5|-|-
TGTGCCAGCAGCCTCCCCAATCAGCCCCAGCATTTT
CASSLPNQPQHF
>TRBV12-3/TRBV12-4|TRBJ2-7|-|-
TGTGCCAGTGCCGAGATTCCCTACGAGCAGTACTTC
CASAEIPYEQYF